A selection of T cell receptor beta chains follows, all from one sample in a study of vaccination effects on CD4 cells after COVID-19. Only in-frame clones appear in the TCRdb table, and some are missing; sequencing was by immunoSEQ multiplex PCR. The data contain approximately 30,000 clones, roughly 80% of them singletons. Their specific antigens are unknown. This material consisted of CD4+ T cells from PBMCs cultured without peptide, taken after COVID-19 vaccination. The receptors come from a human donor who had a prior SARS-CoV-2 infection. Both conserved end residues are part of each CDR3. The D gene is left open where the match is weak. Size is stated for part of the rows, as once, few or many counts, or as a class when the clone is expanded.

TRBJ2-1 . 17 . TRBV9 TGTGCCAGCAGCAAAGGGGAGCGGGTAAGCTCCTACAATGAGCAGTTCTTC CASSKGERVSSYNEQFF
TRBJ2-7 . 13 few TRBV7-3 TGTGCCAGCAGCCAAGGACGGGGCTACGAGCAGTACTTC CASSQGRGYEQYF
TRBJ2-3 . 15 few TRBV7-9 TGTGCCAGCAGCTTAGCCAGGCATAGCGCAGATACGCAGTATTTT CASSLARHSADTQYF
TRBJ2-6 TRBD1 19 . TRBV7-9 TGTGCCAGCAGCTTACCCCGGGACAGGGGGCGCTCTGGGGCCAACGTCCTGACTTTC CASSLPRDRGRSGANVLTF
TRBJ1-3 . 12 . TRBV10-3 TGTGCCATCAGTGGGCTTGGAAACACCATATATTTT CAISGLGNTIYF
TRBJ1-1 . 14 . TRBV19 TGTGCCAGTAGTATAGGCAGAACGAACACTGAAGCTTTCTTT CASSIGRTNTEAFF
TRBJ1-2 TRBD1 15 . TRBV6-5 TGTGCCAGCAGTTCCCGGGGACAGGGATCGTATGGCTACACCTTC CASSSRGQGSYGYTF
TRBJ2-2 . 14 . TRBV6-5 TGTGCCAGCAGTTACCGTCCAGCTACCGGGGAGCTGTTTTTT CASSYRPATGELFF
TRBJ2-5 . 13 . TRBV5-1 TGCGCCAGCGTGGGGGAGGACCAAGAGACCCAGTACTTC CASVGEDQETQYF
TRBJ1-6 . 14 . TRBV3-1/TRBV3-2 TGTGCCAGCAGCCAAACCAGGGCGGATTCACCCCTCCACTTT CASSQTRADSPLHF
TRBJ1-5 . 14 . TRBV2 TGTGCCAGCAGTGAAGACAGAATTAATCAGCCCCAGCATTTT CASSEDRINQPQHF
TRBJ2-1 TRBD2 16 . TRBV25-1 TGTGCCAGCAGTGATCCGACTAGCGGGGACTACAATGAGCAGTTCTTC CASSDPTSGDYNEQFF
TRBJ1-5 TRBD1 13 . TRBV5-1 TGCGCCAGCAGCCCGGACAGGGATCAGCCCCAGCATTTT CASSPDRDQPQHF
TRBJ1-3 . 13 . TRBV5-6 TGTGCCAGCAGCTTGGGGGCGCGGAACACCATATATTTT CASSLGARNTIYF
TRBJ1-1 . 14 . TRBV5-1 TGCGCCAGCAGCTCGCAGGGGTTGGACACTGAAGCTTTCTTT CASSSQGLDTEAFF
TRBJ2-7 . 13 few TRBV12-3/TRBV12-4 TGTGCCAGCGGCCGGGACATCTTCTACGAGCAGTACTTC CASGRDIFYEQYF
TRBJ2-3 TRBD2 13 . TRBV7-6 TGTGCCAGCAGCTTAGAGCGGGGGAGAACGCAGTATTTT CASSLERGRTQYF
TRBJ2-3 . 16 . TRBV6-5 TGTGCCAGCAGTTACTCGATGGGGGGTAGCACAGATACGCAGTATTTT CASSYSMGGSTDTQYF
TRBJ2-2 . 15 . TRBV21-1 TGTGCCAGCAGCAATCGGAAAGGTAGGGCCGGGGAGCTGTTTTTT CASSNRKGRAGELFF
TRBJ2-7 . 16 . TRBV7-9 TGTGCCAGCAGCTTAGGTGGTGGCAGGGGAATAGGCGAGCAGTACTTC CASSLGGGRGIGEQYF
TRBJ1-1 . 14 . TRBV18 TGTGCCAGCTCCTTAAGCCAGCAGAACACTGAAGCTTTCTTT CASSLSQQNTEAFF
TRBJ1-3 . 16 few TRBV6-4 TGTGCCAGCAGTGAATCGAAATTAGTGACTGGTAACACCATATATTTT CASSESKLVTGNTIYF
TRBJ2-3 . 13 . TRBV15 TGTGCCACCAGCAGAAGGGGGGCGGATACGCAGTATTTT CATSRRGADTQYF
TRBJ1-1 . 12 . TRBV5-1 TGCGCCAGCAGCCGTCCGGGGGATGAAGCTTTCTTT CASSRPGDEAFF
TRBJ2-5 . 14 . TRBV19 TGTGCCAGTAGTATACAGGGCAGCCAAGAGACCCAGTACTTC CASSIQGSQETQYF
TRBJ1-3 TRBD1 14 . TRBV5-1 TGCGCCAGCAGCTTAGGGACAGCTGGAAACACCATATATTTT CASSLGTAGNTIYF
TRBJ1-2 TRBD1 14 . TRBV4-2 TGTGCCAGCAGCCAAGCGCAGGGGGACTATGGCTACACCTTC CASSQAQGDYGYTF
TRBJ2-5 TRBD1 15 . TRBV4-2 TGTGCCAGCAGCCAAGAATCAGGGGGCGGAGAGACCCAGTACTTC CASSQESGGGETQYF
TRBJ2-2 TRBD1 15 . TRBV18 TGTGCCAGCTCACCGGACAGGGAAGACACCGGGGAGCTGTTTTTT CASSPDREDTGELFF
TRBJ2-2 . 17 . TRBV18 TGTGCCAGCTCACCACCGAGTGGACCCGCGGGTACCGGGGAGCTGTTTTTT CASSPPSGPAGTGELFF
TRBJ1-2 . 14 . TRBV19 TGTGCCAGTAGTACTTACGGCGGTGACTATGGCTACACCTTC CASSTYGGDYGYTF
TRBJ1-5 TRBD1 15 . TRBV19 TGTGCCAGTAGTCCTGCATCAGGGGGGGGACAGCCCCAGCATTTT CASSPASGGGQPQHF
TRBJ2-5 . 11 few TRBV19 TGTGCCAGTAGCCGAGGAGAGACCCAGTACTTC CASSRGETQYF
TRBJ2-3 . 15 . TRBV5-1 TGCGCCAGCAGCTTGGGCTGGAGGGGTACAGATACGCAGTATTTT CASSLGWRGTDTQYF
TRBJ2-5 . 15 . TRBV15 TGTGCCACCAGCCCAGACCCCAGCTTCCAAGAGACCCAGTACTTC CATSPDPSFQETQYF
TRBJ2-7 TRBD2 14 . TRBV29-1 TGCAGCGTTGACTCCGCGGGAGGCTCCTACGAGCAGTACTTC CSVDSAGGSYEQYF
TRBJ1-5 . 13 . TRBV15 TGTGCCACCAGCAGAGATTTCAATCAGCCCCAGCATTTT CATSRDFNQPQHF
TRBJ1-4 TRBD1 23 . TRBV6-2/TRBV6-3 TGTGCCAGCAGCCCCCTACCCCCAAACCGGGACAGAGGGCCGTCCCCCTCCGGGGAAAAACTGTTTTTT CASSPLPPNRDRGPSPSGEKLFF
TRBJ1-1 . 13 . TRBV7-9 TGTGCCAGCAGCTTACTAGTGAACACTGAAGCTTTCTTT CASSLLVNTEAFF
TRBJ2-1 . 16 once TRBV5-1 TGCGCCAGCAGCTTGGAATCGGGTATCTCCTACAATGAGCAGTTCTTC CASSLESGISYNEQFF
TRBJ2-1 . 15 . TRBV5-1 TGCGCCAGCAGCTTGTTGATTCAGGGGAACAATGAGCAGTTCTTC CASSLLIQGNNEQFF
TRBJ2-1 TRBD2 16 . TRBV11-3 TGTGCCAGCCGATCGTACGGGACTAGCGGAAACAATGAGCAGTTCTTC CASRSYGTSGNNEQFF
TRBJ2-2 TRBD1 16 . TRBV9 TGTGCCAGCAGCGTCGGGGACAGGGGGCATAACGGGGAGCTGTTTTTT CASSVGDRGHNGELFF
TRBJ2-1 TRBD2 15 few TRBV9 TGTGCCAGCAGCGTAGAGGACAGTAGGGGACTAGTTTTGTTCTTC CASSVEDSRGLVLFF
TRBJ1-2 . 13 once TRBV5-1 TGCGCCAGCAGCTTGAACAGGCCTGATGGCTACACCTTC CASSLNRPDGYTF
TRBJ2-1 TRBD2 16 . TRBV24-1 TGTGCCACCAGTGATCAGCTAGCGGGTGATTACAATGAGCAGTTCTTC CATSDQLAGDYNEQFF
TRBJ1-1 . 15 few TRBV11-2 TGTGCCAGCAGCGTCCAGCCCGGGGTGGCCACTGAAGCTTTCTTT CASSVQPGVATEAFF
TRBJ1-3 TRBD1 15 . TRBV18 TGTGCCAGCTCACCGCGACAGGGGATTGGAAACACCATATATTTT CASSPRQGIGNTIYF
TRBJ1-3 . 13 . TRBV29-1 TGCAGCGTTGGAACAGTCTCTGGAAACACCATATATTTT CSVGTVSGNTIYF
TRBJ2-2 . 12 . TRBV12-3/TRBV12-4 TGTGCCAGCAGTTCGAACACCGGGGAGCTGTTTTTT CASSSNTGELFF
TRBJ2-2 . 17 . TRBV3-1/TRBV3-2 TGTGCCAGCAGCCAAGGTCTCGGTACTAGCAGAACCGGGGAGCTGTTTTTT CASSQGLGTSRTGELFF
TRBJ2-4 . 13 . TRBV10-3 TGTGCCATCAGTGCACCGGGAACGGTCATTCAGTACTTC CAISAPGTVIQYF
TRBJ2-3 . 15 . TRBV7-2 TGTGCCAGCAGCTACACATCGTCTAGCACAGATACGCAGTATTTT CASSYTSSSTDTQYF
TRBJ1-2 . 15 . TRBV10-3 TGTGCCATCAGCTTTACCCCCACGGATACCGGTGGCTACACCTTC CAISFTPTDTGGYTF
TRBJ1-1 TRBD1 17 . TRBV18 TGTGCCAGCTCACCACCGGGACAGGACCCGCAAGGGACTGAAGCTTTCTTT CASSPPGQDPQGTEAFF
TRBJ2-1 TRBD1 16 . TRBV10-3 TGTGCCATCAGTCGACAGGGGGACTTCGCCTACAATGAGCAGTTCTTC CAISRQGDFAYNEQFF